A single sample is the source of the 5 T cell receptor beta chains below, sequenced in a study of OX40 agonist ivuxolimab in advanced cancers. Here immunoSEQ multiplex PCR was the method, and the copy in TCRdb shows in-frame clones only, minus some. The data contain 48,000 or so clones, more than 85% of them singletons. The sample consisted of CD4+ or CD8+ T cells sorted from blood, taken in a trial of the OX40 agonist ivuxolimab. These receptors originate from an adult with an advanced solid tumor such as melanoma, head and neck, liver or kidney cancer.

This chain uses TRBV19 with TRBJ1-5, with D perhaps TRBD1 (6 bases). Trimming removed 7 bases at V and 2 bases at J, with 18 bases between. The CDR3 covers 16 residues. The V gene's germline CDR1 is LNHDA and CDR2 SQIVND (reference sequence). CDR3 nucleotide sequence: TGTGCCAGTATGGGCTGGGGGGCTCAGGGCAATCAGCCCCAGCATTTT. Translation gives CASMGWGAQGNQPQHF.

The rearrangement joins TRBV7-6 to TRBJ2-2, with 12 bases that match TRBD2. The CDR3 loop spans 16 amino acids. The trim removed 2 bases at V and 4 bases at J, leaving 2 bases unmatched. Germline CDR1 SGHVS, CDR2 FNYEAQ. The CDR3 is CASSLLAGGSTGELFF. The CDR3 DNA sequence: TGTGCCAGCAGCTTACTAGCGGGGGGGTCCACCGGGGAGCTGTTTTTT. The full variable domain, its missing parts supplied by reference TRBV7-6 and TRBJ2-2, is GAGVSQSPRYKVTKRGQDVALRCDPISGHVSLYWYRQALGQGPEFLTYFNYEAQQDKSGLPNDRFSAERPEGSISTLTIQRTEQRDSAMYRCASSLLAGGSTGELFFGEGSRLTVL.

A few counts support this clone. The gene calls are TRBV7-7 and TRBJ2-1; possible D gene TRBD2, 6 bases. Between the trimmed V and J ends, which lost 1 base and 5 bases, there was a span of 9 bases. The V gene's germline CDR1 is SSHAT and CDR2 FNYEAQ (reference sequence). This CDR3 has 14 residues. CDR3 region: CASSLGRENNEQFF. CDR3 sequence (DNA): TGTGCCAGCAGCTTAGGGCGGGAAAACAATGAGCAGTTCTTC. The full variable domain, rest sourced from reference TRBV7-7 and TRBJ2-1, is GAGVSQSPRYKVTKRGQDVTLRCDPISSHATLYWYQQALGQGPEFLTYFNYEAQPDKSGLPSDRFSAERPEGSISTLTIQRTEQRDSAMYRCASSLGRENNEQFFGPGTRLTVL.

This clone was recorded a few times. The chain couples TRBV27 to TRBJ1-1, with D possibly being TRBD1 (5 bases). Trimming pared 5 bases from V and 3 bases from J, leaving 22 bases between. The CDR3 loop spans 17 amino acids. The germline gives CDR1 MNHEY, CDR2 SMNVEV (reference sequence). The CDR3 region is CASSTASGGSGYTEAFF. CDR3 DNA: TGTGCCAGCAGTACCGCCTCGGGGGGAAGTGGGTACACTGAAGCTTTCTTT.

The chain carries TRBV6-5 and TRBJ1-1; a weak D match, TRBD1 (6 bases). CDR1 MNHEY and CDR2 SVGAGI come from the germline V gene. With 6 bases removed from V and 0 bases from J, the gap between germline ends came to 11 bases. The CDR3 is made up of 14 amino acids. The chain's CDR3 is CASRNREVNTEAFF. The CDR3, as DNA: TGTGCCAGCAGAAACAGGGAGGTGAACACTGAAGCTTTCTTT.